The 28 T cell receptor beta chains listed next were all sequenced from one sample in a study of identifying expanded T cells in peripheral blood. Repertoires were generated with immunoSEQ multiplex PCR, while TCRdb's copy carries only in-frame clones and drops some. The data hold roughly 81,000 clones, with roughly 84% observed a single time. Sequencing was carried out using blood. These receptors all stem from a person aged 18 to 75 in good health.

The chain couples TRBV7-9 to TRBJ1-2, with 10 bases fitting TRBD1. The CDR3 contains 14 residues. With V trimmed by 5 bases and J by 6 bases, 6 bases remained unmatched. Germline V lookup: CDR1 SEHNR, CDR2 FQNEAQ (reference sequence). The CDR3 reads CASSTAGTGDGYTF. The CDR3 bases are TGTGCCAGCAGCACGGCCGGGACAGGGGATGGCTACACCTTC. Full variable domain (rest looked up from reference TRBV7-9 and TRBJ1-2): DTGVSQNPRHKITKRGQNVTFRCDPISEHNRLYWYRQTLGQGPEFLTYFQNEAQLEKSRLLSDRFSAERPKGSFSTLEIQRTEQGDSAMYLCASSTAGTGDGYTFGSGTRLTVV.

The chain recombines TRBV28 with TRBJ2-7, with D tentatively TRBD1 (5 bases). This CDR3 is built from 14 residues. Per the germline V gene, CDR1 is MDHEN and CDR2 is SYDVKM. Trimming took off 7 bases at V and 6 bases at J, with 19 bases between the two ends. The CDR3 sequence: CASTDDRRKGEQYF. The CDR3 DNA reads TGTGCCAGCACCGACGACAGACGCAAGGGCGAGCAGTACTTC.

The chain combines TRBV2 with TRBJ2-7; TRBD1 is a possible D gene (6 bases). The CDR3 runs to 19 residues. Germline-derived CDR1 and CDR2 are SNHLY and FYNNEI. Trimming cost V 4 bases and J 9 bases, with 34 bases left between them. The CDR3 loop is CASSVPWGPGTSRHLRQYF. The CDR3 region has the DNA TGTGCCAGCAGTGTTCCTTGGGGTCCCGGGACAAGCCGCCATTTGAGGCAGTACTTC.

The chain joins TRBV28 to TRBJ1-1; no reliable D call. Trimming removed 2 bases at V and 10 bases at J, with 11 bases between. This CDR3 is built from 12 residues. Germline V lookup: CDR1 MDHEN, CDR2 SYDVKM. Here the CDR3 reads CASSLTGLGAFF. CDR3 bases: TGTGCCAGCAGTTTAACCGGCCTAGGAGCTTTCTTT.

The gene calls are TRBV4-2 and TRBJ2-7; no clear D gene. V was pared by 0 bases and J by 5 bases, with 8 bases between. CDR1 is LGHNA and CDR2 is YNFKEQ in the germline V gene. The CDR3 sequence is 13 residues long. CDR3 loop: CASSQDRRDEQYF. The CDR3 region has the DNA TGTGCCAGCAGCCAAGACAGAAGGGACGAGCAGTACTTC.

This chain links TRBV4-3 with TRBJ2-7; D might be TRBD2 (5 bases). CDR1 is LGHNA and CDR2 is YSLEER in the germline V gene. V was trimmed by 1 base and J by 3 bases, leaving 16 bases between them. The CDR3 has 16 amino acids. For the CDR3, the DNA is TGCGCCAGCAGCCAAGGAACCGGGATTACAAACTACGAGCAGTACTTC. This codes for CASSQGTGITNYEQYF.

The chain links TRBV2 to TRBJ2-7, with 10 positions matching TRBD2. Trimming at V came to 2 bases and at J to 3 bases, leaving 4 bases not matched to a gene. Germline values: CDR1 SNHLY, CDR2 FYNNEI. This CDR3 contains 15 residues. The CDR3 coding sequence is TGTGCCAGCAGTGAACTAGCGGGAGCTCGCTACGAGCAGTACTTC. It encodes CASSELAGARYEQYF.

In this sample, this clone turned up a few times. Here the CDR3 DNA reads TGTGCCAGCAGCTTACTGGGACTCACAGATACGCAGTATTTT. Amino acid sequence: CASSLLGLTDTQYF. The rearrangement links TRBV7-3 to TRBJ2-3, with D tentatively TRBD2 (6 bases). V shed 2 bases and J shed 2 bases, with 8 bases lying between them. Looked up from germline, CDR1 is SGHTA and CDR2 is FQGTGA. The CDR3 is 14 amino acids.

The chain recombines TRBV7-8 with TRBJ2-7; no reliable D call. This CDR3 spans 11 amino acids. The germline V and J ends were trimmed by 5 bases and 2 bases, with 4 bases remaining between them. Germline V gene data show CDR1 as SGHVS and CDR2 as FQNEAQ. CDR3 bases: TGTGCCAGCAGCGGAGCCTACGAGCAGTACTTC. Its translation: CASSGAYEQYF.

This chain joins TRBV7-2 and TRBJ2-7, with 11 bases identical to TRBD2. The germline V gene has CDR1 SGHTA and CDR2 FQGNSA. The V gene end was trimmed by 5 bases and the J gene end by 0 bases; junction bases not matched to a gene: 6. The CDR3 runs 16 residues. CDR3 coding DNA: TGTGCCAGCAGCGCAGACGGGACTAGCGGCTCCTACGAGCAGTACTTC. Translated: CASSADGTSGSYEQYF.

This clone was detected only a few times. This sequence joins TRBV29-1 and TRBJ2-2; D unclear. The CDR3 runs 13 residues. Germline loops: CDR1 SQVTM, CDR2 ANQGSEA. The V end was cut by 3 bases, the J end by 4 bases, with 9 bases between. The CDR3 nucleotides are TGCAGCGTTGATCGGAGCCTCACCGGGGAGCTGTTTTTT. This encodes CSVDRSLTGELFF.

This chain links TRBV7-2 with TRBJ1-5, with unresolved D. Germline lookup yields CDR1 SGHTA and CDR2 FQGNSA. Trimming left V 10 bases short and J 5 bases short, with 15 bases between. CDR3 length: 13 residues. The CDR3 nucleotides read TGTGCCACCGCGGGCCGCTGGGATCAGCCCCAGCATTTT. This encodes CATAGRWDQPQHF.

This clone showed up just a few times. The gene calls are TRBV9 and TRBJ2-1, with D tentatively TRBD1 or TRBD2 (5 bases each). The V end lost 4 bases, the J end lost 5 bases, and 13 bases lay between the germline ends. The CDR3 consists of 14 residues. Germline values: CDR1 SGDLS, CDR2 YYNGEE. The CDR3 coding sequence is TGTGCCAGCAGCCCACGGGACCTAAACAATGAGCAGTTCTTC. Its protein is CASSPRDLNNEQFF.

The chain links TRBV18 to TRBJ1-3; the D gene is possibly TRBD1 (5 bases). CDR1 and CDR2 (germline): KGHSH, LQKENI. The CDR3 length is 15 residues. With 3 bases removed from V and 1 base from J, the gap between germline ends came to 10 bases. CDR3 sequence (DNA): TGTGCCAGCTCACCCCCAGGGATATCTGGAAACACCATATATTTT. It translates to CASSPPGISGNTIYF. Complete variable domain (other parts from reference TRBV18 and TRBJ1-3): NAGVMQNPRHLVRRRGQEARLRCSPMKGHSHVYWYRQLPEEGLKFMVYLQKENIIDESGMPKERFSAEFPKEGPSILRIQQVVRGDSAAYFCASSPPGISGNTIYFGEGSWLTVV.

This rearrangement joins TRBV6-5 to TRBJ2-4, with a weak D call TRBD1 (6 bases). The CDR3 length is 15 residues. Germline CDR1 reads MNHEY; CDR2 reads SVGAGI. With 9 bases removed from V and 0 bases from J, the gap between germline ends came to 15 bases. The CDR3 DNA follows: TGTGCCAGTGGACAGCCGGCCCTAGCCAAAAACATTCAGTACTTC. It yields the protein CASGQPALAKNIQYF.

V gene TRBV18 combines with J gene TRBJ2-7; either TRBD1 or TRBD2 may fit D (7 bases each). Germline loops: CDR1 KGHSH, CDR2 LQKENI. The CDR3 is made up of 14 amino acids. The V gene lost 3 bases and the J gene lost 2 bases, with 11 bases spanning the gap. DNA of the CDR3: TGTGCCAGCTCACCGACAGGGAGGGCCTACGAGCAGTACTTC. Translating gives CASSPTGRAYEQYF. Filled out from reference TRBV18 and TRBJ2-7, the complete variable domain reads NAGVMQNPRHLVRRRGQEARLRCSPMKGHSHVYWYRQLPEEGLKFMVYLQKENIIDESGMPKERFSAEFPKEGPSILRIQQVVRGDSAAYFCASSPTGRAYEQYFGPGTRLTVT.

The J gene is TRBJ2-5, the V gene TRBV29-1; TRBD2 aligns across 9 bases. V trimming: 7 bases; J trimming: 4 bases; junction bases outside the gene matches: 10. Germline loops: CDR1 SQVTM, CDR2 ANQGSEA. This CDR3 comprises 14 residues. The CDR3 sequence is CSASPGTSRETQYF. The DNA for the CDR3 is TGCAGCGCCTCGCCTGGGACTAGCAGAGAGACCCAGTACTTC.

The CDR3 nucleotides read TGTGCCAGCAGCGGGGGGACGTACACCTACGAGCAGTACTTC. Protein: CASSGGTYTYEQYF. The chain links TRBV5-4 to TRBJ2-7; possible D gene TRBD2, 6 bases. Per germline, CDR1 SGHNT and CDR2 YYREEE (reference sequence). The CDR3 extends over 14 amino acids. Trimming stripped 4 bases from V and 2 bases from J, with 13 bases between.

The V and J genes are TRBV9 and TRBJ2-1; TRBD1 aligns across 9 bases. Per germline, CDR1 SGDLS and CDR2 YYNGEE. V lost 4 bases and J lost 4; bases outside the gene matches: 6. The CDR3 spans 15 residues. This chain's CDR3 is CASSTQDRGYNEQFF. Written as DNA, the CDR3 is TGTGCCAGCAGCACCCAGGACAGGGGTTACAATGAGCAGTTCTTC.

The genes are TRBV2 and TRBJ1-2; D is undetermined. CDR3 length equals 14 residues. Germline CDR1 SNHLY, CDR2 FYNNEI. The V gene lost 9 bases and the J gene lost 2 bases, with 16 bases spanning the gap. CDR3 DNA sequence: TGTGCCAGAATAACCCCGGGCCTCAACTATGGCTACACCTTC. Amino acids: CARITPGLNYGYTF.

The chain joins TRBV11-1 to TRBJ2-5; 7 bases are a match to TRBD2. The trim removed 5 bases at V and 5 bases at J, leaving 11 bases unmatched. Germline CDR1 and CDR2: SGHAT and FQDESV (reference sequence). This CDR3 spans 15 amino acids. Written as DNA, the CDR3 is TGTGCCAGCAGCCTTAACAGCGGGGACTGGGAGACCCAGTACTTC. It codes for CASSLNSGDWETQYF.

The CDR3 DNA reads TGTGCCAGCAGCTGGAGGGGGAAGGGATCCTACGAGCAGTACTTC. Amino acid sequence: CASSWRGKGSYEQYF. This chain links TRBV13 with TRBJ2-7; tentatively, D is TRBD1 or TRBD2 (6 bases each). In germline, CDR1 is PRHDT, CDR2 FYEKMQ (reference sequence). The length of the CDR3 is 15 residues. The V gene lost 4 bases and the J gene lost 1 base, with 14 bases spanning the gap.

CDR3 sequence: CASSLNSGNTIYF. The DNA for the CDR3 is TGTGCCAGCAGTCTCAACTCTGGAAACACCATATATTTT. The chain links TRBV28 to TRBJ1-3; D uncertain. CDR3 size: 13 residues. Germline CDR1 MDHEN, CDR2 SYDVKM. Trimming left V 5 bases short and J 0 bases short, with 5 bases between.

V gene TRBV9 combines with J gene TRBJ2-1, with D perhaps matching TRBD2 (6 bases). CDR3 size: 14 residues. Germline values: CDR1 SGDLS, CDR2 YYNGEE. V was cut by 4 bases and J by 7 bases, with 15 bases left in between. The CDR3, as DNA: TGTGCCAGCAGCCCAGCCGGGAGCGGGAATGAGCAGTTCTTC. Translating it yields CASSPAGSGNEQFF.

The J gene is TRBJ1-4, the V gene TRBV19, with D uncertain. The CDR3 sequence is 16 residues long. Germline V gives CDR1 LNHDA, CDR2 SQIVND (reference sequence). V was clipped by 0 bases and J by 7 bases, with 15 bases between them. Here the CDR3 reads CASSIELGRLGEKLFF. The CDR3 DNA follows: TGTGCCAGTAGTATAGAGCTCGGGAGGCTTGGTGAAAAACTGTTTTTT.

This clone has a handful of counts. This sequence joins TRBV11-3 and TRBJ2-1, with 15 bases identical to TRBD2. Germline CDR1 is SGHNT and CDR2 is YENEEA. V shed 5 bases and J 0 bases; nucleotides not matched to a gene: 5. The CDR3 runs 18 residues. The chain's CDR3 is CASSAGLAGGLSYNEQFF. For the CDR3, the DNA is TGTGCCAGCAGCGCCGGACTAGCGGGAGGGCTCTCCTACAATGAGCAGTTCTTC.

The rearrangement uses TRBV7-9 and TRBJ1-1; D not certain. V lost 0 bases to trimming and J lost 4 bases, with 15 bases between them. The V gene's germline CDR1 is SEHNR and CDR2 FQNEAQ (reference sequence). This CDR3 spans 16 amino acids. DNA of the CDR3: TGTGCCAGCAGCTTAGCGCCTAAAGGGAAGGGCACTGAAGCTTTCTTT. Protein: CASSLAPKGKGTEAFF.

The gene calls are TRBV19 and TRBJ1-1, with 9 positions matching TRBD1. From germline, CDR1 is LNHDA and CDR2 SQIVND (reference sequence). This CDR3 contains 15 residues. With V trimmed by 4 bases and J by 3 bases, 6 bases remained unmatched. For the CDR3, the DNA is TGTGCCAGTAGTAGCCGGGACAGGGCGCACACTGAAGCTTTCTTT. Amino acid sequence: CASSSRDRAHTEAFF.